One and the same sample provided the 14 T cell receptor beta chains below, sequenced in a study of CD8 T cells in ankylosing spondylitis. A single record per CDR3 protein comes from TCRdb applying MiXCR to the 5' RACE reads. Among 300,000 to 350,000 distinct CDR3 sequences listed, 20% to 25% were seen once. Sequenced sample: blood, either unsorted or a sorted T cell fraction (not recorded which). These receptors were collected from a female donor with ankylosing spondylitis or in good health (not recorded which).

This clonotype was detected ten times or more. V is TRBV7-2 and J is TRBJ2-7; the D is unclear. The V gene lost 0 bases and the J gene lost 4 bases, with 7 bases spanning the gap. The germline V gene encodes CDR1 SGHTA and CDR2 FQGNSA. This CDR3 contains 13 residues. The CDR3 DNA reads as TGTGCCAGCAGCTTAGCGCAGAGTTACGAGCAGTACTTC. The encoded protein is CASSLAQSYEQYF.

This clonotype was counted ten times or more. This sequence joins TRBV20-1 and TRBJ2-1; 10 bases match TRBD2. This CDR3 contains 13 residues. Trimming at V came to 3 bases and at J to 8 bases, leaving 4 bases not matched to a gene. From germline, CDR1 is DFQATT and CDR2 SNEGSKA (reference sequence). In nucleotides, the CDR3 is TGCAGTGCTAGCTCAGCGGGAGGGTATGAGCAGTTCTTC. This codes for CSASSAGGYEQFF.

This clonotype has ten or more counts. V and J are TRBV29-1 and TRBJ2-1; D possibly uses TRBD1 or TRBD2 (5 bases each). The germline V gene has CDR1 SQVTM and CDR2 ANQGSEA. The CDR3 consists of 13 residues. V gave up 0 bases and J gave up 9 bases, with 12 bases separating them. CDR3 region: CSVEEAERGEQFF. The CDR3 nucleotides read TGCAGCGTTGAAGAAGCGGAAAGGGGTGAGCAGTTCTTC.

In this sample, this clonotype turned up a few times. The rearrangement links TRBV12-3 or TRBV12-4 to TRBJ2-4; tentative D call: TRBD1 (5 bases). CDR3 length equals 16 residues. Trimming cost V 6 bases and J 0 bases, with 15 bases left between them. The CDR3 here is CASSPQGLIAKNIQYF. The CDR3 DNA is TGTGCCAGCAGCCCGCAGGGCCTTATAGCCAAAAACATTCAGTACTTC.

This rearrangement joins TRBV20-1 to TRBJ2-3, with 7 bases that match TRBD2. Germline loops: CDR1 DFQATT, CDR2 SNEGSKA (reference sequence). The V and J ends lost 5 bases and 4 bases, in that order; junction bases with no gene match: 15. This CDR3 is built from 16 residues. The CDR3 nucleotides are TGCAGTGCTTCATCACCTAATGACCGGGGGGCAGATACGCAGTATTTT. It is translated as CSASSPNDRGADTQYF.

This clonotype was seen more than once but under ten times. The chain has TRBV6-5 and TRBJ1-1; 9 bases are shared with TRBD1. The CDR3 runs 16 residues. Trimming cost V 4 bases and J 4 bases; bases outside gene matches: 10. Germline V gives CDR1 MNHEY, CDR2 SVGAGI. The CDR3 here is CASSWVGQGRSTEAFF. The CDR3 bases are TGTGCCAGCAGTTGGGTGGGACAGGGCAGGAGCACTGAAGCTTTCTTT.

This clonotype was observed a few times. The chain couples TRBV20-1 to TRBJ2-7, with 9 bases that match TRBD1. V was pared by 4 bases and J by 7 bases, with 8 bases of the junction left unmatched. CDR3 size: 13 residues. CDR1 and CDR2 (germline): DFQATT, SNEGSKA (reference sequence). In nucleotides, the CDR3 is TGCAGTGCTAACAGGGGGCGCGACGGGGAGCAGTACTTC. As protein: CSANRGRDGEQYF.

The sample holds one count of this clonotype. The chain employs TRBV5-1 and TRBJ1-1; TRBD1 matches 9 bases. CDR1 is SGHRS, CDR2 YFSETQ, per germline. CDR3 length equals 18 residues. V was pared by 4 bases and J by 0 bases, with 13 bases of the junction left unmatched. The CDR3 nucleotides are TGCGCCAGCAGCATCGGACAGGGGCACCTTTTGATGAACACTGAAGCTTTCTTT. It specifies CASSIGQGHLLMNTEAFF.

The rearrangement uses TRBV6-4 and TRBJ2-7; TRBD2 matches at 11 bases. With V trimmed by 5 bases and J by 0 bases, 15 bases remained unmatched. The germline CDR1 and CDR2 sequences are MRHNA and SNTAGT. CDR3 length equals 19 residues. The CDR3 coding sequence is TGTGCCAGCAGTAACTTTCCCGGGACTAGCGGAGCCTCCTCCTACGAGCAGTACTTC. Translating it yields CASSNFPGTSGASSYEQYF.

This clonotype has a handful of counts. The genes are TRBV27 and TRBJ2-2; D is possibly TRBD1 (5 bases). Trimming took off 7 bases at V and 6 bases at J, with 12 bases between the two ends. This CDR3 region has 13 residues. In germline, CDR1 is MNHEY, CDR2 SMNVEV (reference sequence). The CDR3 coding sequence is TGTGCCAGCAAAATCCAGGGTTCCGGGGAGCTGTTTTTT. Encoded protein: CASKIQGSGELFF.

This clonotype was counted at least ten times. V and J are TRBV29-1 and TRBJ2-5; 9 bases map to TRBD1. Germline CDR1 SQVTM, CDR2 ANQGSEA. CDR3 length equals 11 residues. Losses at the gene ends were 7 bases for V and 3 bases for J; bases not matched to a gene: 0. The CDR3 DNA reads as TGCAGCGGGGACAGGGAAGAGACCCAGTACTTC. It encodes CSGDREETQYF.

The chain has TRBV20-1 and TRBJ2-5; 8 bases agree with TRBD2. J lost 2 bases, V lost 4 bases, and 15 bases had no gene match. The germline V gene has CDR1 DFQATT and CDR2 SNEGSKA (reference sequence). This CDR3 has 17 residues. The DNA of the CDR3 is TGCAGTGCTACTACCGGGACTAGTTGGCCAATACAAGAGACCCAGTACTTC. Its translation: CSATTGTSWPIQETQYF.

J is TRBJ2-5 and V is TRBV10-3; TRBD2 agrees at 13 bases. V lost 7 bases, J lost 4 bases, and 6 bases stayed unmatched. Germline V gene data show CDR1 as ENHRY and CDR2 as SYGVKD. This CDR3 has 15 residues. As DNA, the CDR3 is TGTGCCATCACCGAAGGACTAGCGGGAGTAGAGACCCAGTACTTC. Residues: CAITEGLAGVETQYF.

This chain uses TRBV20-1 with TRBJ2-2, with D tentatively TRBD2 (6 bases). The length of the CDR3 is 14 residues. The germline V gene has CDR1 DFQATT and CDR2 SNEGSKA (reference sequence). Deletions cut 4 bases from V and 2 bases from J, with 11 bases between. The CDR3 sequence: CSATGRGNTGELFF. The CDR3, as DNA: TGCAGTGCTACCGGGCGGGGAAACACCGGGGAGCTGTTTTTT.